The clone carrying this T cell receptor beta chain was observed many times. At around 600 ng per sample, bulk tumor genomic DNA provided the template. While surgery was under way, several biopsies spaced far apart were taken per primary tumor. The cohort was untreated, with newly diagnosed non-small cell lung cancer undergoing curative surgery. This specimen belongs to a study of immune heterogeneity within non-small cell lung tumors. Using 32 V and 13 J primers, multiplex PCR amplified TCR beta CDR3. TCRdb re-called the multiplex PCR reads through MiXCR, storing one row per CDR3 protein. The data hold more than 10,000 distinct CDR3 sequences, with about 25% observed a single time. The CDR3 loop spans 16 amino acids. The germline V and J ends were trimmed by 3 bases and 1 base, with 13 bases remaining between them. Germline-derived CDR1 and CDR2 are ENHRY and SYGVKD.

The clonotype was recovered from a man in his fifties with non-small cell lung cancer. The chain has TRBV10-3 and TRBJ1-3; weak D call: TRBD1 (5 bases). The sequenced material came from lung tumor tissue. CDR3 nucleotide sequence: TGTGCCATCAGTGAACGAGGGGCAGGATCTGGAAACACCATATATTTT. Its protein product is CAISERGAGSGNTIYF.